The 24 T cell receptor beta chains given below trace back to one sample, sequenced in a study of T cells after yellow fever vaccination. One entry per CDR3 protein, called by TCRdb with MiXCR from the 5' RACE reads. Of 200,000 to 300,000 distinct CDR3 sequences in the sample, roughly 3.5% were seen once. This sample comprised PBMCs, obtained 15 days after the yellow fever booster vaccination. Receptors originate from a man in his late teens or twenties who received the YFV17D yellow fever vaccine.

This chain joins TRBV6-5 and TRBJ1-1; no definite D call. There are 13 residues in the CDR3. Per germline, CDR1 MNHEY and CDR2 SVGAGI. V was shortened by 2 bases and J by 3 bases, with 7 bases between the two germline ends. CDR3 sequence (DNA): TGTGCCAGCAGTTACGGCCAGGACACTGAAGCTTTCTTT. This sequence encodes CASSYGQDTEAFF.

This clonotype was seen repeatedly, ten times or more. This chain uses TRBV7-2 with TRBJ1-1; D unresolved. This CDR3 has 13 residues. Deletions cut 5 bases from V and 10 bases from J, with 17 bases between. Germline loops: CDR1 SGHTA, CDR2 FQGNSA. In nucleotides, the CDR3 is TGTGCCAGCAGCCCGTTTGAAGCCCTGGGAGCTTTCTTT. Translated, it gives CASSPFEALGAFF.

The V and J genes are TRBV13 and TRBJ1-1; TRBD1 agrees at 9 bases. CDR3 length equals 15 residues. Trimming took 5 bases from V and 3 from J; bases not matched to a gene: 7. Looked up from germline, CDR1 is PRHDT and CDR2 is FYEKMQ (reference sequence). Here the CDR3 reads CASSKRDRVDTEAFF. As DNA, the CDR3 is TGTGCCAGCAGCAAACGGGACAGGGTAGACACTGAAGCTTTCTTT.

This clonotype was observed at least ten times. The chain joins TRBV12-3 or TRBV12-4 to TRBJ2-1; weak D call: TRBD2 (5 bases). Between the trimmed V and J ends, which lost 3 bases and 0 bases, there was a span of 6 bases. This CDR3 region has 14 residues. In DNA form, the CDR3 reads TGTGCCAGCAGTTTTCGGGGCTCCTACAATGAGCAGTTCTTC. Translated, it gives CASSFRGSYNEQFF.

This clonotype was seen ten or more times. The chain joins TRBV7-9 to TRBJ1-2; D is perhaps TRBD1 (6 bases). Germline assignment: CDR1 SEHNR and CDR2 FQNEAQ (reference sequence). V gave up 7 bases and J gave up 8 bases, with 14 bases separating them. The CDR3 covers 12 residues. The CDR3: CASTLGGLGYTF. The CDR3, as DNA: TGTGCCAGCACCCTCGGGGGCTTGGGCTACACCTTC. Looking up the rest from reference TRBV7-9 and TRBJ1-2 gives the full variable domain: DTGVSQNPRHKITKRGQNVTFRCDPISEHNRLYWYRQTLGQGPEFLTYFQNEAQLEKSRLLSDRFSAERPKGSFSTLEIQRTEQGDSAMYLCASTLGGLGYTFGSGTRLTVV.

Ten or more counts support this clonotype. The chain joins TRBV7-2 to TRBJ1-1; D gene unclear. Trimming removed 3 bases from V and 6 bases from J, with 14 bases in between. Looked up from germline, CDR1 is SGHTA and CDR2 is FQGNSA. The length of the CDR3 is 14 residues. DNA for the CDR3: TGTGCCAGCAGCTTGGGGATTTTGAAGGCTGAAGCTTTCTTT. Protein product: CASSLGILKAEAFF.

This clonotype has more than one count but fewer than ten. This sequence joins TRBV6-6 and TRBJ1-5; 8 positions agree with TRBD1. Per the germline V gene, CDR1 is MNHNY and CDR2 is SVGAGI (reference sequence). V shed 2 bases and J 5 bases; nucleotides not matched to a gene: 5. The CDR3 runs 15 residues. The DNA of the CDR3 is TGTGCCAGCAGTTACGGGACAGGCAACGATCAGCCCCAGCATTTT. The encoded protein is CASSYGTGNDQPQHF.

This clonotype was picked up many times. The chain carries TRBV20-1 and TRBJ2-7, with unresolved D. Between the trimmed V and J ends, which lost 0 bases and 5 bases, there was a span of 14 bases. Germline assignment: CDR1 DFQATT and CDR2 SNEGSKA (reference sequence). This CDR3 is 14 amino acids long. CDR3 sequence reads: CSARDQERADEQYF. CDR3 nucleotide sequence: TGCAGTGCTAGAGATCAGGAAAGGGCCGACGAGCAGTACTTC.

The V gene is TRBV4-1, the J gene TRBJ2-6; possible D gene TRBD2, 5 bases. The germline gives CDR1 MGHRA, CDR2 YSYEKL. The CDR3 is made up of 15 amino acids. V was pared by 5 bases and J by 4 bases, with 12 bases between. For the CDR3, the DNA is TGCGCCAGCAGCGAACGGAGGTCAGGGGCCAACGTCCTGACTTTC. Translated: CASSERRSGANVLTF.

This clonotype was seen at least ten times. The chain has TRBV28 and TRBJ2-3; 14 positions agree with TRBD2. The V gene end was trimmed by 2 bases and the J gene end by 2 bases; junction bases not matched to a gene: 3. This CDR3 has 17 amino acids. Germline V CDR1 and CDR2: MDHEN, SYDVKM. As DNA, the CDR3 is TGTGCCAGCAGTTTAAGACTAGCGGGGGGGATCACAGATACGCAGTATTTT. Translated: CASSLRLAGGITDTQYF.

To note about this clonotype: Being one base from a much bigger clone, this may be a read error. The J gene is TRBJ2-1, the V gene TRBV28; no clear D gene. The germline gives CDR1 MDHEN, CDR2 SYDVKM. The CDR3 contains 12 residues. In DNA, the CDR3 is TGTGACAGCACCCCGGGCCTTGATGAGCAGTTCTTC. It encodes CDSTPGLDEQFF.

This clonotype was observed at least ten times. The chain joins TRBV15 to TRBJ1-2, with no clear D. The V end lost 5 bases, the J end lost 7 bases, and 14 bases lay between the germline ends. CDR1 and CDR2 from the germline V gene are LNHNV and YYDKDF (reference sequence). The CDR3 consists of 13 residues. The CDR3 region is CATSLAPLSGYTF. CDR3 in DNA: TGTGCCACCAGCTTGGCCCCCTTGAGTGGCTACACCTTC.

This clonotype has more than one count but fewer than ten. The chain links TRBV18 to TRBJ2-7, with D unresolved. The CDR3 runs to 16 residues. With 3 bases removed from V and 0 bases from J, the gap between germline ends came to 15 bases. From germline, CDR1 is KGHSH and CDR2 LQKENI. Here the CDR3 DNA reads TGTGCCAGCTCACCGGCGAGTCCAGGTGGCTCCTACGAGCAGTACTTC. It specifies CASSPASPGGSYEQYF. Together with reference TRBV18 and TRBJ2-7, the CDR3 gives the full variable domain: NAGVMQNPRHLVRRRGQEARLRCSPMKGHSHVYWYRQLPEEGLKFMVYLQKENIIDESGMPKERFSAEFPKEGPSILRIQQVVRGDSAAYFCASSPASPGGSYEQYFGPGTRLTVT.

This clonotype was counted ten times or more. V is TRBV6-5 and J is TRBJ1-4; 9 bases fit TRBD1. This CDR3 region has 14 residues. V shed 6 bases, J shed 8 bases, and the junction held 7 bases outside the gene matches. CDR1 and CDR2 (germline): MNHEY, SVGAGI. This chain's CDR3 is CASSSRQGGEKLFF. CDR3 bases: TGTGCCAGCAGCTCCCGACAGGGGGGAGAAAAACTGTTTTTT.

The genes are TRBV5-1 and TRBJ2-3; 9 bases align to TRBD2. This CDR3 spans 16 amino acids. Germline values: CDR1 SGHRS, CDR2 YFSETQ. V shed 4 bases and J 2 bases; nucleotides not matched to a gene: 8. CDR3 in DNA: TGCGCCAGCAGCCCTCGCCTAGCGGGATTCACAGATACGCAGTATTTT. This translates into CASSPRLAGFTDTQYF.

In regard to this clonotype: A clone one base away is much larger, so this may be a read error. The rearrangement links TRBV18 to TRBJ1-5; a weak D match, TRBD1 (6 bases). The CDR3 has 12 amino acids. Germline CDR1 is KGHSH and CDR2 is LQKENI. The V and J ends lost 3 bases and 11 bases respectively, with 11 bases between them. The CDR3 loop is CASSPDSSAQHF. The CDR3 coding sequence is TGTGCCAGCTCACCGGACAGTTCGGCCCAGCATTTT.

This clonotype showed up many times. The gene calls are TRBV12-3 or TRBV12-4 and TRBJ2-5, with 12 bases matching TRBD2. This CDR3 has 15 amino acids. The ends lost 3 bases at V and 5 bases at J; junction bases unmatched: 4. The CDR3 DNA is TGTGCCAGCAGTTTGATGGGACTAGCGGGTGAGACCCAGTACTTC. Its protein is CASSLMGLAGETQYF.

This clonotype was found many times. This chain links TRBV12-3 or TRBV12-4 with TRBJ2-7; TRBD1 is a possible D gene (5 bases). Trimming removed 3 bases from V and 6 bases from J, with 12 bases in between. This CDR3 contains 13 residues. The CDR3 region is CASSFTSGREQYF. The CDR3 coding sequence is TGTGCCAGCAGTTTTACTTCAGGGCGCGAGCAGTACTTC.

The rearrangement joins TRBV12-5 to TRBJ2-1; maybe TRBD2 (5 bases). CDR3 length: 14 residues. CDR1 is LGHNT, CDR2 FRNRAP, per germline. V lost 7 bases and J 7 bases, leaving 17 bases between the germline ends. Here the CDR3 reads CASALGSGWNEQFF. CDR3 nucleotide sequence: TGTGCTAGTGCCCTGGGGTCGGGGTGGAATGAGCAGTTCTTC.

This clonotype was found many times. The chain is built from TRBV4-3 and TRBJ2-2, with 7 bases matching TRBD1. CDR1 and CDR2 (germline): LGHNA, YSLEER. There are 17 residues in the CDR3. V shed 2 bases, J shed 0 bases, and the junction held 6 bases outside the gene matches. The CDR3 bases are TGCGCCAGCAGCCAATTACAGGGGAAAGCGAACACCGGGGAGCTGTTTTTT. Translation gives CASSQLQGKANTGELFF.

This clonotype was seen at least ten times. This chain joins TRBV11-2 and TRBJ2-1; 9 bases align to TRBD2. Germline trimming cut 8 bases from V and 8 bases from J; bases unmatched to any gene: 16. CDR3 length equals 16 residues. Germline V gives CDR1 SGHAT, CDR2 FQNNGV. CDR3 region: CASLEVWGGGVDEQFF. The CDR3 nucleotides read TGTGCCAGCCTCGAGGTGTGGGGCGGGGGGGTCGATGAGCAGTTCTTC.

This clonotype was seen ten or more times. J is TRBJ1-3 and V is TRBV7-2, with 9 bases aligning to TRBD1. The germline CDR1 and CDR2 sequences are SGHTA and FQGNSA. The CDR3 runs to 16 residues. The ends lost 5 bases at V and 6 bases at J; junction bases unmatched: 11. CDR3 sequence (DNA): TGTGCCAGCAGCCCTTACACAGGGGGCGCAACAAACACCATATATTTT. Protein: CASSPYTGGATNTIYF.

Many counts were recorded for this clonotype. The chain has TRBV5-1 and TRBJ2-2; 7 bases are a match to TRBD1. The CDR3 contains 15 residues. Germline assignment: CDR1 SGHRS and CDR2 YFSETQ. V gave up 3 bases and J gave up 3 bases; unmatched junction bases: 5. The CDR3: CASSWKTGYTGELFF. The CDR3 DNA is TGCGCCAGCAGCTGGAAGACAGGGTACACCGGGGAGCTGTTTTTT. Together with reference TRBV5-1 and TRBJ2-2, the CDR3 gives the full variable domain: KAGVTQTPRYLIKTRGQQVTLSCSPISGHRSVSWYQQTPGQGLQFLFEYFSETQRNKGNFPGRFSGRQFSNSRSEMNVSTLELGDSALYLCASSWKTGYTGELFFGEGSRLTVL.

The sample holds many counts of this clonotype. This chain joins TRBV7-9 and TRBJ2-5, with 15 bases fitting TRBD2. The CDR3 is 16 residues long. CDR1 SEHNR and CDR2 FQNEAQ come from the germline V gene (reference sequence). V gave up 3 bases and J gave up 5 bases; unmatched junction bases: 4. CDR3 nucleotides: TGTGCCAGCAGCTTTGGACTAGCGGGAGGGTTGGAGACCCAGTACTTC. Translation: CASSFGLAGGLETQYF. Using reference TRBV7-9 and TRBJ2-5 for the parts outside the CDR3, the full variable domain is DTGVSQNPRHKITKRGQNVTFRCDPISEHNRLYWYRQTLGQGPEFLTYFQNEAQLEKSRLLSDRFSAERPKGSFSTLEIQRTEQGDSAMYLCASSFGLAGGLETQYFGPGTRLLVL.